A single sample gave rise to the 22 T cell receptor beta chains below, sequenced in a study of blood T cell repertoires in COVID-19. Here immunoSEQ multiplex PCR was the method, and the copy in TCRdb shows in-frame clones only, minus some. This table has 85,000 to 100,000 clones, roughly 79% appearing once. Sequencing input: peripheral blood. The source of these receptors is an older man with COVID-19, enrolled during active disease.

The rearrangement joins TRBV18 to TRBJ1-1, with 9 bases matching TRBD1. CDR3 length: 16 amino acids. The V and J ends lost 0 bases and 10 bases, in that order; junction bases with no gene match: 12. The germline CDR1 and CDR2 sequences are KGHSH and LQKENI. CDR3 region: CASSPPGTGGVVGAFF. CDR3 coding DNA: TGTGCCAGCTCACCACCGGGAACAGGGGGCGTCGTCGGAGCTTTCTTT.

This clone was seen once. The chain's CDR3 is CASCRGQIYNEQFF. DNA of the CDR3: TGTGCCAGCTGCCGGGGACAGATTTACAATGAGCAGTTCTTC. The V gene is TRBV28, the J gene TRBJ2-1; 7 bases fit TRBD1. Germline assignment: CDR1 MDHEN and CDR2 SYDVKM. The V segment lost 8 bases and the J segment 4 bases; nucleotides outside the gene matches: 8. The CDR3 contains 14 residues.

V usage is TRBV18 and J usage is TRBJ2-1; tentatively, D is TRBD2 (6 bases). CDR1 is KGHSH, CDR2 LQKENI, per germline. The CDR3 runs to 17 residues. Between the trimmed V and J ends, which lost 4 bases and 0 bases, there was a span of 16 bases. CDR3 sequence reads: CASSLSLAESSYNEQFF. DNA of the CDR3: TGTGCCAGCTCACTCTCGTTAGCGGAGAGCTCCTACAATGAGCAGTTCTTC.

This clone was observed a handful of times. In DNA form, the CDR3 reads TGTGCCAGTAGTCTACAGGACGCTAGAAAACTGTTTTTT. This encodes CASSLQDARKLFF. V gene TRBV19 combines with J gene TRBJ1-4, with D tentatively TRBD1 (5 bases). In germline, CDR1 is LNHDA, CDR2 SQIVND (reference sequence). V was cut by 5 bases and J by 10 bases, with 14 bases left in between. The CDR3 contains 13 residues.

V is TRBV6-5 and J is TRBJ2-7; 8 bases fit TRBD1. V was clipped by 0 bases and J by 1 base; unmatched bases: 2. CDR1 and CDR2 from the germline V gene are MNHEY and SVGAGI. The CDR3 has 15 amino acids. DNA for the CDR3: TGTGCCAGCAGTTACTCGACAGGGGATTCCTACGAGCAGTACTTC. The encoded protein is CASSYSTGDSYEQYF.

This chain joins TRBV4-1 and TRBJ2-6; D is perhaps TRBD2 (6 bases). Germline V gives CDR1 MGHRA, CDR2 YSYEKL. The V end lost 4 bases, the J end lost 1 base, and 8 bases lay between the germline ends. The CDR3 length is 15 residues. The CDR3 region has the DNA TGCGCCAGCAGCCCGGGGGAGTCTGGGGCCAACGTCCTGACTTTC. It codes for CASSPGESGANVLTF.

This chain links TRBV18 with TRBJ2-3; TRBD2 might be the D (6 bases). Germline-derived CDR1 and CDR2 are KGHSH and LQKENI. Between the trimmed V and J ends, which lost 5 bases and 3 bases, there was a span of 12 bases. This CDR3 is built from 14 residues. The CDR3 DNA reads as TGTGCCAGCTCAGGGGAGGTATGGACAGATACGCAGTATTTT. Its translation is CASSGEVWTDTQYF.

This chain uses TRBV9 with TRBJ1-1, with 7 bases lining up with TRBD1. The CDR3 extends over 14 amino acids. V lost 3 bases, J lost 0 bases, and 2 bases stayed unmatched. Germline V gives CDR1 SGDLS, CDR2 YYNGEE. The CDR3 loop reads CASSATGVNTEAFF. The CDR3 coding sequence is TGTGCCAGCAGCGCAACAGGGGTGAACACTGAAGCTTTCTTT.

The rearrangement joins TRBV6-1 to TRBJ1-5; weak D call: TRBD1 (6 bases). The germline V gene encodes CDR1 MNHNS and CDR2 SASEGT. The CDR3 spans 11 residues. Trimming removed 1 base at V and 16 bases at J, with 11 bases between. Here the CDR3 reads CASSEGTDAHF. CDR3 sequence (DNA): TGTGCCAGCAGTGAAGGGACAGACGCACATTTT.

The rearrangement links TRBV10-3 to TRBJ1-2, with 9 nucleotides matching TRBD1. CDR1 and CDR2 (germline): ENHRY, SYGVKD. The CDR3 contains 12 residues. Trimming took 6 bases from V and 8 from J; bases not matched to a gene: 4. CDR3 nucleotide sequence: TGTGCCATCAGAGGGGACAGGGACGGCTACACCTTC. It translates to CAIRGDRDGYTF.

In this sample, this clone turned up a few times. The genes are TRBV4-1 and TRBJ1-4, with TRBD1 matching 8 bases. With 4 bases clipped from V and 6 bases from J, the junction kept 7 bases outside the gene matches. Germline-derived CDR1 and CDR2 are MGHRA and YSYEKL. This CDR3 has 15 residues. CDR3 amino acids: CASSPSGGADEKLFF. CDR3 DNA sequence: TGCGCCAGCAGCCCTTCAGGGGGCGCCGATGAAAAACTGTTTTTT.

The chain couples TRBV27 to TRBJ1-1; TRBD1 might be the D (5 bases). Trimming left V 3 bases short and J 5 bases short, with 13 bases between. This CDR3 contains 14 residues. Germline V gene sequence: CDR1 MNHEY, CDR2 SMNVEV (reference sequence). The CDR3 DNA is TGTGCCAGCAGTTTTGGCCAGGGTATTACTGAAGCTTTCTTT. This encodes CASSFGQGITEAFF.

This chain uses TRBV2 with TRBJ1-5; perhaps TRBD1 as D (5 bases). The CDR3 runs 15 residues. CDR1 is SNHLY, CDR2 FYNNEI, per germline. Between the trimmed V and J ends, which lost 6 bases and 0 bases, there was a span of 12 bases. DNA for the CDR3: TGTGCCAGCAGCTCAGGGAGGGATAGCAATCAGCCCCAGCATTTT. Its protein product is CASSSGRDSNQPQHF.

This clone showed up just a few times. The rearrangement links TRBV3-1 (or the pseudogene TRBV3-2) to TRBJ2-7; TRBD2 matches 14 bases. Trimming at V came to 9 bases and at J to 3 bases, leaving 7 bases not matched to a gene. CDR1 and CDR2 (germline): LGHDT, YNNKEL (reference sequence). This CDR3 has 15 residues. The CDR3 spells CARTTSGGALYEQYF. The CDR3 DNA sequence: TGTGCCAGGACGACTAGCGGGGGGGCGCTCTACGAGCAGTACTTC.

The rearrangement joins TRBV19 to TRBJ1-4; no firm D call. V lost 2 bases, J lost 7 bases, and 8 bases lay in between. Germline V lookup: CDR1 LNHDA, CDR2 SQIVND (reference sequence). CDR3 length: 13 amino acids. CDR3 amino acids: CASSITGGEKLFF. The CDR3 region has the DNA TGTGCCAGTAGTATAACCGGAGGTGAAAAACTGTTTTTT.

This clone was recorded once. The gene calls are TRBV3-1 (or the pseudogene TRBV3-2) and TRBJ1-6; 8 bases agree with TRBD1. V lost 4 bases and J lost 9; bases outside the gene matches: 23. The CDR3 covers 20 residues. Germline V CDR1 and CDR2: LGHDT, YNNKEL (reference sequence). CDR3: CASSPRYWTGKIGVFSPLHF. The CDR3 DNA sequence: TGTGCCAGCAGCCCTAGATATTGGACAGGGAAGATCGGGGTTTTTTCACCCCTCCACTTT.

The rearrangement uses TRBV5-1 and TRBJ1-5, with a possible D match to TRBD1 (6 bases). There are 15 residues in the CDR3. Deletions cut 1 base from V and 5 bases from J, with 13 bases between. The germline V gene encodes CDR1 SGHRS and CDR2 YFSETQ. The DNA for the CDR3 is TGCGCCAGCAGCTTGAGGGGGGGAGGTGATCAGCCCCAGCATTTT. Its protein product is CASSLRGGGDQPQHF.

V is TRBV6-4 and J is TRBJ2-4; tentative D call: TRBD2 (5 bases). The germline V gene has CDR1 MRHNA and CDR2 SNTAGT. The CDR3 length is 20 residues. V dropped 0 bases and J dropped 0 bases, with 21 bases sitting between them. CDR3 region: CASSDSTWGAAPLAKNIQYF. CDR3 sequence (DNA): TGTGCCAGCAGTGACTCGACGTGGGGAGCGGCCCCGTTAGCCAAAAACATTCAGTACTTC.

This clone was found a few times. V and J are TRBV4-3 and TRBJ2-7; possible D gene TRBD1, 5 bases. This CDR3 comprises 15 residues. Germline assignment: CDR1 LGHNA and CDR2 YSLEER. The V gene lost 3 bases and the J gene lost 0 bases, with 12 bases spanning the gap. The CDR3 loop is CASSQTAGNSYEQYF. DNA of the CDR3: TGCGCCAGCAGCCAGACAGCCGGAAACTCCTACGAGCAGTACTTC.

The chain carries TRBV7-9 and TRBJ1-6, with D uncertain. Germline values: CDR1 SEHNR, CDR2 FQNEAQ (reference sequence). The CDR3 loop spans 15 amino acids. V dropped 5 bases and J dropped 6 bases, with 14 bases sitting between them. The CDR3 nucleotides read TGTGCCAGCAGCCCATTGTCACAACCTAATTCACCCCTCCACTTT. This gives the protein CASSPLSQPNSPLHF.

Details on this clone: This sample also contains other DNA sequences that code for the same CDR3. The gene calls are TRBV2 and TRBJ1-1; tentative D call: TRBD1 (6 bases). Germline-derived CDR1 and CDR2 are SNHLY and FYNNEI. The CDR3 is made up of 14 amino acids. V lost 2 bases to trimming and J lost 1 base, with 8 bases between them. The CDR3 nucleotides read TGTGCCAGCAGTGAACAGGGGACGAACACTGAAGCTTTCTTT. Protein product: CASSEQGTNTEAFF. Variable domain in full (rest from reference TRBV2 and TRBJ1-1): EPEVTQTPSHQVTQMGQEVILRCVPISNHLYFYWYRQILGQKVEFLVSFYNNEISEKSEIFDDQFSVERPDGSNFTLKIRSTKLEDSAMYFCASSEQGTNTEAFFGQGTRLTVV.

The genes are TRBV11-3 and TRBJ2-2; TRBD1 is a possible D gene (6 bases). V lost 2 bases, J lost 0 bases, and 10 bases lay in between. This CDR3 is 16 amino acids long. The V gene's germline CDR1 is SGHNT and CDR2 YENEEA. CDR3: CASSLHEGANTGELFF. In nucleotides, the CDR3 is TGTGCCAGCAGCTTACACGAGGGGGCGAACACCGGGGAGCTGTTTTTT.